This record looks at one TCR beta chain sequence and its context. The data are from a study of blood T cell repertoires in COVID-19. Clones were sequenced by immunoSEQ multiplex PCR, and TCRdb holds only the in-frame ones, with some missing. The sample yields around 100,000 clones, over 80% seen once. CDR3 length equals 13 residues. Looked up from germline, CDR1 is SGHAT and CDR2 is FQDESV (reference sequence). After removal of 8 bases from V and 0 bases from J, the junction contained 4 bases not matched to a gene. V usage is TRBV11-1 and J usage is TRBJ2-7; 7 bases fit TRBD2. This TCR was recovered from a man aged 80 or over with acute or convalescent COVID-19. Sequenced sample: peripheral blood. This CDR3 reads CASLSGNSYEQYF. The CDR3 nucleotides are TGTGCCAGCTTGAGCGGGAACTCCTACGAGCAGTACTTC.